The 22 T cell receptor beta chains listed next were all sequenced from one sample in a study of vaccination effects on CD4 cells after COVID-19. Their specific antigens are unknown. CD4+ T cells specific for antigen were expanded with viral peptide pools by the ViraFEST assay before sequencing. When 10 to 11 days of culture had elapsed, CD4+ T cells were isolated. Clones were sequenced by immunoSEQ multiplex PCR, and TCRdb holds only the in-frame ones, with some missing. The data contain tens of thousands of clones, approximately 74% of them singletons. The sequencing used CD4+ T cells from PBMCs cultured with HCoV-229E spike peptides, collected before COVID-19 vaccination. The source of these receptors is a human donor who received a COVID-19 vaccine.

The chain joins TRBV19 to TRBJ2-1; no definite D call. V was clipped by 3 bases and J by 4 bases, with 4 bases between them. The CDR3 is made up of 12 amino acids. CDR1 is LNHDA and CDR2 is SQIVND in the germline V gene (reference sequence). The chain's CDR3 is CASSMQYNEQFF. The DNA for the CDR3 is TGTGCCAGTAGTATGCAGTACAATGAGCAGTTCTTC.

This chain links TRBV28 with TRBJ2-5; a weak D match, TRBD1 (6 bases). The CDR3 consists of 13 residues. Per germline, CDR1 MDHEN and CDR2 SYDVKM. V gave up 8 bases and J gave up 5 bases, with 15 bases separating them. In DNA form, the CDR3 reads TGTGCCAGCGGGGGCCACATGAGGGAGACCCAGTACTTC. Protein sequence: CASGGHMRETQYF.

V usage is TRBV4-1 and J usage is TRBJ2-1; TRBD1 or TRBD2 may be the D gene (5 bases each). The germline gives CDR1 MGHRA, CDR2 YSYEKL. V was shortened by 0 bases and J by 7 bases, with 16 bases between the two germline ends. CDR3 length: 16 residues. The CDR3 DNA sequence: TGCGCCAGCAGCCAAGATATCAGGGACGGTTGGAATGAGCAGTTCTTC. Its translation: CASSQDIRDGWNEQFF.

The table lists this clone with a count of one. The V call is TRBV5-1, the J call TRBJ1-1; 9 positions match TRBD1. The CDR3 has 15 residues. Germline V gene data show CDR1 as SGHRS and CDR2 as YFSETQ. Losses at the gene ends were 4 bases for V and 1 base for J; bases not matched to a gene: 5. The CDR3 region is CASSGGQGPNTEAFF. The CDR3 region has the DNA TGCGCCAGCAGCGGGGGACAGGGCCCGAACACTGAAGCTTTCTTT.

This clone appeared once. This chain links TRBV18 with TRBJ2-7, with D possibly being TRBD1 or TRBD2 (5 bases each). Per germline, CDR1 KGHSH and CDR2 LQKENI. The CDR3 has 13 amino acids. The germline V and J ends were trimmed by 2 bases and 7 bases, with 12 bases remaining between them. This CDR3 reads CASSPSGADEQYV. CDR3 DNA: TGTGCCAGCTCACCATCCGGGGCGGATGAGCAGTACGTC.

The chain combines TRBV12-3 or TRBV12-4 with TRBJ1-2, with D unresolved. Trimming stripped 3 bases from V and 6 bases from J, with 8 bases between. This CDR3 region has 12 residues. The CDR3 DNA reads as TGTGCCAGCAGTTTGACCATTAATGGCTACACCTTC. Its translation is CASSLTINGYTF.

The CDR3 here is CASSMGLSSGNTIYF. CDR3 sequence (DNA): TGTGCCAGTAGTATGGGACTGAGCTCTGGAAACACCATATATTTT. The gene calls are TRBV19 and TRBJ1-3; D might be TRBD1 (5 bases). With 3 bases removed from V and 0 bases from J, the gap between germline ends came to 9 bases. This CDR3 contains 15 residues. Germline V gives CDR1 LNHDA, CDR2 SQIVND (reference sequence).

The genes are TRBV4-3 and TRBJ1-2, with no clear D. V was trimmed by 0 bases and J by 5 bases, leaving 7 bases between them. CDR1 is LGHNA, CDR2 YSLEER, per germline. The length of the CDR3 is 13 residues. CDR3 DNA: TGCGCCAGCAGCCAAGATCTAGGGTATGGCTACACCTTC. Amino acid sequence: CASSQDLGYGYTF.

In its sample, this clone was seen a few times. This chain links TRBV9 with TRBJ1-3, with a weak D call TRBD1 (5 bases). Germline loops: CDR1 SGDLS, CDR2 YYNGEE. Trimming cost V 0 bases and J 0 bases, with 10 bases left between them. This CDR3 is built from 16 residues. The CDR3 nucleotides read TGTGCCAGCAGCGTAGACGTGGGGCTCTCTGGAAACACCATATATTTT. It specifies CASSVDVGLSGNTIYF.

This clone has a handful of counts. The chain is built from TRBV14 and TRBJ1-2; weak D call: TRBD1 (6 bases). Germline values: CDR1 SGHDN, CDR2 FVKESK. Trimming took off 0 bases at V and 2 bases at J, with 13 bases between the two ends. This CDR3 contains 16 residues. CDR3 loop: CASSQDGIDRNYGYTF. The CDR3 DNA reads TGTGCCAGCAGCCAAGACGGCATCGACAGGAACTATGGCTACACCTTC.

The chain employs TRBV10-3 and TRBJ2-2; TRBD2 is a possible D gene (6 bases). CDR3 length equals 13 residues. Trimming took off 9 bases at V and 5 bases at J, with 13 bases between the two ends. The germline gives CDR1 ENHRY, CDR2 SYGVKD. The CDR3 is CAISPAGTGELFF. The CDR3 coding sequence is TGTGCCATTTCCCCAGCGGGTACCGGGGAGCTGTTTTTT.

This chain uses TRBV10-1 with TRBJ2-3; 11 positions agree with TRBD2. Per the germline V gene, CDR1 is WNHNN and CDR2 is SYGVQD (reference sequence). The CDR3 is 15 amino acids. Trimming took 2 bases from V and 5 from J; bases not matched to a gene: 3. In nucleotides, the CDR3 is TGCGCCAGCAGTGAGACTAGCGGGGGCCTAGATACGCAGTATTTT. Translated, it gives CASSETSGGLDTQYF.

The chain employs TRBV3-1 (or the pseudogene TRBV3-2) and TRBJ2-1, with TRBD2 matching over 10 bases. This CDR3 is built from 16 residues. Losses at the gene ends were 4 bases for V and 6 bases for J; bases not matched to a gene: 9. Germline values: CDR1 LGHDT, CDR2 YNNKEL (reference sequence). The CDR3 DNA is TGTGCCAGCAGCCCGGGTATAGCGGGGGGACGCAATGAGCAGTTCTTC. Encoded protein: CASSPGIAGGRNEQFF.

The chain carries TRBV4-3 and TRBJ2-5; a weak D match, TRBD2 (5 bases). The germline CDR1 and CDR2 sequences are LGHNA and YSLEER. Trimming pared 5 bases from V and 7 bases from J, leaving 20 bases between. This CDR3 comprises 15 residues. CDR3 DNA: TGCGCCAGCAGCGCCCTAGCTGAAACTGAGGCGACCCAGTACTTC. Amino acid sequence: CASSALAETEATQYF.

The J gene is TRBJ1-2, the V gene TRBV12-3 or TRBV12-4; 8 bases map to TRBD1. After removal of 5 bases from V and 7 bases from J, the junction contained 3 bases not matched to a gene. The CDR3 loop spans 12 amino acids. The CDR3 reads CASSAGGPGYTF. DNA for the CDR3: TGTGCCAGCAGTGCAGGGGGCCCTGGCTACACCTTC.

This CDR3 reads CATSRVGSYNEQFF. The CDR3, as DNA: TGTGCCACCAGCAGAGTCGGGAGCTACAATGAGCAGTTCTTC. The chain joins TRBV15 to TRBJ2-1, with D tentatively TRBD2 (6 bases). V was trimmed by 1 base and J by 3 bases, leaving 7 bases between them. The CDR3 has 14 residues. Germline V gives CDR1 LNHNV, CDR2 YYDKDF (reference sequence).

The chain has TRBV5-1 and TRBJ2-2; D is perhaps TRBD1 (6 bases). V gave up 3 bases and J gave up 0 bases, with 15 bases separating them. This CDR3 has 17 residues. CDR1 is SGHRS and CDR2 is YFSETQ in the germline V gene. CDR3: CASSSPAGTTNTGELFF. DNA for the CDR3: TGCGCCAGCAGCTCGCCAGCCGGGACAACGAACACCGGGGAGCTGTTTTTT.

The chain has TRBV5-1 and TRBJ1-2; a possible D gene is TRBD1 (6 bases). V lost 3 bases to trimming and J lost 2 bases, with 11 bases between them. This CDR3 is 14 amino acids long. From germline, CDR1 is SGHRS and CDR2 YFSETQ. CDR3 region: CASSSSGQNYGYTF. CDR3 nucleotide sequence: TGCGCCAGCAGCTCGAGCGGACAGAACTATGGCTACACCTTC.

This clone was found a few times. This chain uses TRBV7-9 with TRBJ1-6; a weak D match, TRBD1 (5 bases). The V end was cut by 6 bases, the J end by 10 bases, with 16 bases between. Germline lookup yields CDR1 SEHNR and CDR2 FQNEAQ (reference sequence). The CDR3 sequence is 14 residues long. In nucleotides, the CDR3 is TGTGCCAGCAGTGTGGGGGTCACGGGCTCACCCCTCCACTTT. This codes for CASSVGVTGSPLHF. Based on the CDR3 plus reference TRBV7-9 and TRBJ1-6, the full variable domain is DTGVSQNPRHKITKRGQNVTFRCDPISEHNRLYWYRQTLGQGPEFLTYFQNEAQLEKSRLLSDRFSAERPKGSFSTLEIQRTEQGDSAMYLCASSVGVTGSPLHFGNGTRLTVT.

This clone was seen a handful of times. The J gene is TRBJ1-1, the V gene TRBV30; unclear D gene. This CDR3 is built from 15 residues. Germline CDR1 reads GTSNPN; CDR2 reads SVGIG (reference sequence). V lost 5 bases and J 0 bases, leaving 16 bases between the germline ends. In DNA, the CDR3 is TGTGCCTGGGATGGGCGCATTGGTCTGAACACTGAAGCTTTCTTT. Its protein product is CAWDGRIGLNTEAFF.

This chain uses TRBV29-1 with TRBJ2-5; the match to TRBD2 covers 7 bases. Germline V CDR1 and CDR2: SQVTM, ANQGSEA. The trim removed 2 bases at V and 6 bases at J, leaving 6 bases unmatched. This CDR3 comprises 13 residues. The CDR3 here is CSVEPTSSQTQYF. The CDR3 DNA is TGCAGCGTTGAACCGACTAGCTCCCAGACCCAGTACTTC. The entire variable domain, with the rest obtained from reference TRBV29-1 and TRBJ2-5, is as follows: SAVISQKPSRDICQRGTSLTIQCQVDSQVTMMFWYRQQPGQSLTLIATANQGSEATYESGFVIDKFPISRPNLTFSTLTVSNMSPEDSSIYLCSVEPTSSQTQYFGPGTRLLVL.

The DNA of the CDR3 is TGTGCCAGCAGCTCTACTTTGGGGAGGAGGTCTTCCATGGGGGAAAAACTGTTTTTT. It codes for CASSSTLGRRSSMGEKLFF. The V and J genes are TRBV7-2 and TRBJ1-4, with unresolved D. The CDR3 runs 19 residues. CDR1 is SGHTA, CDR2 FQGNSA, per germline. V was pared by 4 bases and J by 8 bases, with 29 bases between.